The 31 T cell receptor beta chains below come from one sample, sequenced in a study of regulatory T cells in long-lasting Graves disease. According to the study, TCR beta libraries were built with iRepertoire HTBI primers and CDR3-region Arm-PCR. MiXCR, run by TCRdb on the multiplex PCR reads, gives a single entry per CDR3 protein. The sample lists around 450,000 distinct CDR3 sequences, 20% to 25% occurring once. This sample's time point: persistent/refractory GD, antithyroid drugs over 5 years with positive TRAb. RNA isolated from PBMCs was used to make the TCR library. Sample: peripheral blood mononuclear cells (PBMCs), taken when the disease was refractory, from a patient treated with antithyroid drugs. Receptors were obtained from a female donor with Graves disease.

This chain uses TRBV19 with TRBJ2-7; weak D call: TRBD2 (5 bases). Germline CDR1 LNHDA, CDR2 SQIVND (reference sequence). The CDR3 is 15 amino acids. V lost 7 bases and J 1 base, leaving 17 bases between the germline ends. CDR3 DNA sequence: TGTGCCAGTAATATTGGGCGGGCGGCGTCCTACGAGCAGTACTTC. Its translation: CASNIGRAASYEQYF.

The genes are TRBV7-9 and TRBJ1-4, with TRBD1 identical over 7 bases. The CDR3 extends over 16 amino acids. V was pared by 4 bases and J by 0 bases, with 5 bases of the junction left unmatched. Germline V gene lookup returns CDR1 SEHNR and CDR2 FQNEAQ (reference sequence). CDR3 nucleotide sequence: TGTGCCAGCAGCTCGGGACAGATTGCAACTAATGAAAAACTGTTTTTT. Translating gives CASSSGQIATNEKLFF. The entire variable domain, with the rest obtained from reference TRBV7-9 and TRBJ1-4, is as follows: DTGVSQNPRHKITKRGQNVTFRCDPISEHNRLYWYRQTLGQGPEFLTYFQNEAQLEKSRLLSDRFSAERPKGSFSTLEIQRTEQGDSAMYLCASSSGQIATNEKLFFGSGTQLSVL.

There are many counts of this clonotype. The rearrangement links TRBV11-2 to TRBJ2-7; 7 bases match TRBD2. CDR1 and CDR2 (germline): SGHAT, FQNNGV. The CDR3 spans 16 residues. The V gene end was trimmed by 5 bases and the J gene end by 0 bases; junction bases not matched to a gene: 10. CDR3: CASSLGGGRDSYEQYF. The CDR3 region has the DNA TGTGCCAGCAGCCTGGGGGGGGGACGGGACTCCTACGAGCAGTACTTC.

This clonotype was seen repeatedly, ten times or more. The chain has TRBV24-1 and TRBJ2-7, with D unclear. Per the germline V gene, CDR1 is KGHDR and CDR2 is SFDVKD. With 4 bases removed from V and 2 bases from J, the gap between germline ends came to 11 bases. This CDR3 has 14 amino acids. The CDR3 spells CATSDSSRTYEQYF. In nucleotides, the CDR3 is TGTGCCACCAGTGACTCTTCCCGGACCTACGAGCAGTACTTC.

The chain is built from TRBV28 and TRBJ2-3, with no clear D. CDR1 and CDR2 (germline): MDHEN, SYDVKM. The CDR3 contains 17 residues. Trimming removed 3 bases at V and 0 bases at J, with 16 bases between. The CDR3 nucleotides are TGTGCCAGCAGTTTCCCCACTATATCACCTAGCACAGATACGCAGTATTTT. This encodes CASSFPTISPSTDTQYF.

At least ten counts were recorded for this clonotype. The chain carries TRBV20-1 and TRBJ1-3; TRBD1 aligns across 11 bases. Germline CDR1 reads DFQATT; CDR2 reads SNEGSKA (reference sequence). This CDR3 contains 13 residues. The V gene end was trimmed by 4 bases and the J gene end by 16 bases; junction bases not matched to a gene: 12. CDR3 nucleotide sequence: TGCAGTGCTAAAGCCGGGACAGGGGGAGGCCCGTATTTT. This translates into CSAKAGTGGGPYF.

This clonotype turned up a few times. This sequence joins TRBV29-1 and TRBJ2-7; 10 positions agree with TRBD2. The CDR3 totals 15 residues. Germline lookup yields CDR1 SQVTM and CDR2 ANQGSEA. Trimming removed 6 bases from V and 2 bases from J; junction bases left unmatched: 10. Here the CDR3 reads CSVLKLSGRAYEQYF. DNA of the CDR3: TGCAGCGTGCTTAAACTCAGCGGGAGGGCCTACGAGCAGTACTTC.

This clonotype has a handful of counts. The chain links TRBV27 to TRBJ2-2; the D gene is possibly TRBD2 (7 bases). Germline V gene lookup returns CDR1 MNHEY and CDR2 SMNVEV (reference sequence). The CDR3 is 15 amino acids. Trimming removed 5 bases from V and 5 bases from J, with 15 bases in between. The DNA for the CDR3 is TGTGCCAGCAGTCCCGGCGGGGGCGCTACCGGGGAGCTGTTTTTT. Its protein product is CASSPGGGATGELFF.

Comment on this clonotype: A far larger clone is only one base removed, so a read error is likely. The rearrangement links TRBV6-1 to TRBJ2-5, with a possible D match to TRBD2 (5 bases). V lost 5 bases, J lost 7 bases, and 20 bases lay in between. The CDR3 is made up of 15 amino acids. Germline V lookup: CDR1 MNHNS, CDR2 SASEGT. The CDR3 DNA reads as TGTGCCAGCAGTTACAGCGAGGCCCCTCGGGGGACCCAGTACTTC. The encoded protein is CASSYSEAPRGTQYF.

CDR3 coding DNA: TGTGCCATCAGTGAATCGGGGTCAGGTCGCCTGAACACCGGGGAGCTGTTTTTT. As protein: CAISESGSGRLNTGELFF. The chain is built from TRBV10-3 and TRBJ2-2; tentatively, D is TRBD2 (5 bases). Per the germline V gene, CDR1 is ENHRY and CDR2 is SYGVKD. There are 18 residues in the CDR3. The V end lost 3 bases, the J end lost 1 base, and 18 bases lay between the germline ends.

The chain recombines TRBV7-9 with TRBJ1-4; D gene ambiguous. This CDR3 contains 15 residues. CDR1 and CDR2 (germline): SEHNR, FQNEAQ (reference sequence). Deletions cut 5 bases from V and 3 bases from J, with 13 bases between. The CDR3 reads CASSPLGLSNEKLFF. The DNA for the CDR3 is TGTGCCAGCAGCCCCCTGGGCTTATCTAATGAAAAACTGTTTTTT.

This clonotype came up many times. The rearrangement links TRBV19 to TRBJ2-5; tentative D call: TRBD1 (5 bases). The CDR3 is 14 amino acids. V lost 2 bases to trimming and J lost 2 bases, with 9 bases between them. The germline V gene encodes CDR1 LNHDA and CDR2 SQIVND (reference sequence). The CDR3 nucleotides read TGTGCCAGTAGTATACTCGACAGACAAGAGACCCAGTACTTC. Its protein product is CASSILDRQETQYF. Using reference TRBV19 and TRBJ2-5 for the parts outside the CDR3, the full variable domain is DGGITQSPKYLFRKEGQNVTLSCEQNLNHDAMYWYRQDPGQGLRLIYYSQIVNDFQKGDIAEGYSVSREKKESFPLTVTSAQKNPTAFYLCASSILDRQETQYFGPGTRLLVL.

The V gene is TRBV12-3 or TRBV12-4, the J gene TRBJ2-1; the D is unclear. V dropped 1 base and J dropped 8 bases, with 15 bases sitting between them. The CDR3 covers 15 residues. DNA of the CDR3: TGTGCCAGCAGTTTAGGTGGAACCCTGACCGATGAGCAGTTCTTC. It specifies CASSLGGTLTDEQFF.

The chain has TRBV4-1 and TRBJ1-2, with a weak D call TRBD1 (5 bases). The length of the CDR3 is 16 residues. Germline CDR1 reads MGHRA; CDR2 reads YSYEKL. V gave up 4 bases and J gave up 3 bases, with 18 bases separating them. The CDR3, as DNA: TGCGCCAGCAGCCCCCGACCGAGGGGACTGGACTATGGCTACACCTTC. This sequence encodes CASSPRPRGLDYGYTF.

This clonotype was found a few times. The chain couples TRBV12-3 or TRBV12-4 to TRBJ1-2, with TRBD1 identical over 7 bases. The CDR3 contains 12 residues. Trimming at V came to 6 bases and at J to 8 bases, leaving 6 bases not matched to a gene. CDR3 protein: CASRKGGGGYTF. The CDR3 coding sequence is TGTGCCAGCAGGAAGGGAGGGGGCGGCTACACCTTC.

The chain uses TRBV25-1 and TRBJ2-7; a weak D match, TRBD2 (5 bases). This CDR3 has 13 residues. Trimming shortened V by 5 bases and J by 6 bases, and 14 bases separated the two germline ends. Per the germline V gene, CDR1 is MGHDK and CDR2 is SYGVNS. The CDR3 region has the DNA TGTGCCAGCAGTAGACTATCTTCGGGCGAGCAGTACTTC. It is translated as CASSRLSSGEQYF.

In this sample, this clonotype turned up a few times. The chain carries TRBV5-1 and TRBJ1-1; D possibly corresponds to TRBD1 (6 bases). Trimming stripped 2 bases from V and 3 bases from J, with 11 bases between. CDR3 size: 14 residues. Germline V gene data show CDR1 as SGHRS and CDR2 as YFSETQ. CDR3 coding DNA: TGCGCCAGCAGCTTTACAGGGCAGGACACTGAAGCTTTCTTT. It codes for CASSFTGQDTEAFF. The variable domain in full, completed from reference TRBV5-1 and TRBJ1-1, reads KAGVTQTPRYLIKTRGQQVTLSCSPISGHRSVSWYQQTPGQGLQFLFEYFSETQRNKGNFPGRFSGRQFSNSRSEMNVSTLELGDSALYLCASSFTGQDTEAFFGQGTRLTVV.

Notes on this clonotype: Just one base apart from a much larger clone, this may be a read error. The rearrangement joins TRBV6-2 or TRBV6-3 to TRBJ2-6; 7 bases are a match to TRBD1. The germline V gene encodes CDR1 MNHEY and CDR2 SVGEGT. Trimming took 2 bases from V and 4 from J; bases not matched to a gene: 2. The CDR3 covers 15 residues. This chain's CDR3 is CASSYPQGGANVLTF. The CDR3 DNA follows: TGTGCCAGCAGTTACCCACAGGGGGGGGCCAACGTCCTGACTTTC.

This clonotype has a count of ten or more. This sequence joins TRBV28 and TRBJ1-1; D not certain. CDR3 size: 18 residues. Germline CDR1 MDHEN, CDR2 SYDVKM. V was clipped by 4 bases and J by 2 bases, with 23 bases between them. The CDR3 here is CASSSNWGLWTANTEAFF. The CDR3 DNA follows: TGTGCCAGCAGTTCCAACTGGGGATTGTGGACGGCTAACACTGAAGCTTTCTTT.

The chain carries TRBV5-1 and TRBJ2-2; D unresolved. This CDR3 region has 16 residues. V was clipped by 0 bases and J by 5 bases, with 14 bases between them. Germline V gene sequence: CDR1 SGHRS, CDR2 YFSETQ. The CDR3 DNA is TGCGCCAGCAGCTTGGATCGACAATTATTGACCGGGGAGCTGTTTTTT. Protein sequence: CASSLDRQLLTGELFF.

The genes are TRBV27 and TRBJ2-2; D gene uncertain. Germline V gene lookup returns CDR1 MNHEY and CDR2 SMNVEV (reference sequence). V lost 3 bases, J lost 4 bases, and 12 bases lay in between. The CDR3 is made up of 15 amino acids. The CDR3 region has the DNA TGTGCCAGCAGTTTCTCAACAAGCTCCACCGGGGAGCTGTTTTTT. Translated, it gives CASSFSTSSTGELFF.

The chain uses TRBV7-6 and TRBJ1-6; 7 bases match TRBD1. This CDR3 has 15 amino acids. Germline CDR1 SGHVS, CDR2 FNYEAQ. Trimming cost V 2 bases and J 9 bases; bases outside gene matches: 7. The DNA for the CDR3 is TGTGCCAGCAGCTTATCAACAGGGGCGATTTCACCCCTCCACTTT. Translation gives CASSLSTGAISPLHF.

This clonotype has at least ten counts. This sequence joins TRBV7-9 and TRBJ2-5; 10 nucleotides agree with TRBD2. CDR3 length: 14 residues. J gave up 3 bases and V 3 bases, and 1 base lay outside the gene matches. Germline assignment: CDR1 SEHNR and CDR2 FQNEAQ (reference sequence). CDR3 coding DNA: TGTGCCAGCAGCTTTGGACTAGCGGAAGAGACCCAGTACTTC. Translation: CASSFGLAEETQYF.

Only a few counts were recorded for this clonotype. The rearrangement uses TRBV24-1 and TRBJ2-2, with D tentatively TRBD1 or TRBD2 (5 bases each). This CDR3 is 13 amino acids long. The germline V gene encodes CDR1 KGHDR and CDR2 SFDVKD. V lost 8 bases and J lost 5, with 11 bases in between. CDR3 in amino acids: CATMSGRTGELFF. DNA of the CDR3: TGTGCCACCATGTCGGGGCGGACCGGGGAGCTGTTTTTT.

The chain joins TRBV20-1 to TRBJ2-3; D may be TRBD1 or TRBD2 (6 bases each). In germline, CDR1 is DFQATT, CDR2 SNEGSKA (reference sequence). This CDR3 has 14 amino acids. Trimming cost V 6 bases and J 5 bases, with 18 bases left between them. CDR3 sequence reads: CSAPSGAQEDTQYF. Written as DNA, the CDR3 is TGCAGTGCCCCATCGGGGGCCCAAGAAGATACGCAGTATTTT.

The V gene is TRBV19, the J gene TRBJ1-1; 9 nucleotides line up with TRBD1. CDR1 is LNHDA and CDR2 is SQIVND in the germline V gene (reference sequence). CDR3 size: 15 residues. V was pared by 2 bases and J by 3 bases, with 4 bases of the junction left unmatched. CDR3 sequence reads: CASSIRDRVYTEAFF. The CDR3 coding sequence is TGTGCCAGTAGTATAAGGGACAGGGTGTACACTGAAGCTTTCTTT.

This clonotype was recorded at least ten times. This rearrangement joins TRBV24-1 to TRBJ2-5; the match to TRBD1 covers 12 bases. V dropped 3 bases and J dropped 5; count of bases not matched to a gene: 6. The germline gives CDR1 KGHDR, CDR2 SFDVKD. The CDR3 length is 16 residues. The CDR3 loop is CATSDPGTGGAETQYF. CDR3 nucleotides: TGTGCCACCAGTGATCCCGGGACAGGGGGCGCCGAGACCCAGTACTTC.

This chain joins TRBV7-3 and TRBJ1-1, with D perhaps TRBD1 (5 bases). Germline CDR1 is SGHTA and CDR2 is FQGTGA. V gave up 3 bases and J gave up 6 bases, with 11 bases separating them. The CDR3 length is 13 residues. The DNA of the CDR3 is TGTGCCAGCAGCTTGGGGCCAAGCGCTGAAGCTTTCTTT. This codes for CASSLGPSAEAFF.

This clonotype was detected many times. The J gene is TRBJ1-6, the V gene TRBV11-2; 7 nucleotides agree with TRBD1. Trimming removed 4 bases from V and 7 bases from J; junction bases left unmatched: 7. Germline V gives CDR1 SGHAT, CDR2 FQNNGV. This CDR3 comprises 15 residues. DNA of the CDR3: TGTGCCAGCAGCTCTCCGGGACAGTCAAATTCACCCCTCCACTTT. It codes for CASSSPGQSNSPLHF.

V usage is TRBV28 and J usage is TRBJ1-1, with 7 bases matching TRBD1. This CDR3 spans 15 amino acids. V lost 6 bases to trimming and J lost 0 bases; unmatched junction nucleotides: 7. Germline CDR1 is MDHEN and CDR2 is SYDVKM. Written as DNA, the CDR3 is TGTGCCAGCAGACGACAGGGCCAAATGAACACTGAAGCTTTCTTT. Translation: CASRRQGQMNTEAFF.

This clonotype was picked up a small number of times. The chain recombines TRBV28 with TRBJ1-1; no firm D call. CDR1 MDHEN and CDR2 SYDVKM come from the germline V gene. V gave up 2 bases and J gave up 0 bases, with 7 bases separating them. The CDR3 spans 14 residues. CDR3 sequence reads: CASSLETVNTEAFF. CDR3 DNA sequence: TGTGCCAGCAGTTTAGAAACGGTGAACACTGAAGCTTTCTTT.